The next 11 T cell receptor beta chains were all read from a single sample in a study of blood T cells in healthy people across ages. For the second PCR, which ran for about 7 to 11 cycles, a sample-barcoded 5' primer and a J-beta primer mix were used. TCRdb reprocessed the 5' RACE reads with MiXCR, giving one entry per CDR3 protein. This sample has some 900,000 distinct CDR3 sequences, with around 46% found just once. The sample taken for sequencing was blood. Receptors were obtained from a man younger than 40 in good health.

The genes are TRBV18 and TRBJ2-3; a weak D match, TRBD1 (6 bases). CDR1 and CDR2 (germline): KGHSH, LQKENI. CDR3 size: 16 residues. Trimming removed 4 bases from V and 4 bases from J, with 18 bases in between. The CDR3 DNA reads TGTGCCAGCTCACAACAACCGACAGGTACAGCAGATACGCAGTATTTT. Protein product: CASSQQPTGTADTQYF.

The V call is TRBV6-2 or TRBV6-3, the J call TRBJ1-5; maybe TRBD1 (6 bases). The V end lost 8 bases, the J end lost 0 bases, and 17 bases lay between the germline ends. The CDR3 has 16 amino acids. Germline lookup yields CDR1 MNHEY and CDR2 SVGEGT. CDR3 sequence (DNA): TGTGCCAGCCGCCCCCGGGCAGGGGTTAGCAATCAGCCCCAGCATTTT. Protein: CASRPRAGVSNQPQHF.

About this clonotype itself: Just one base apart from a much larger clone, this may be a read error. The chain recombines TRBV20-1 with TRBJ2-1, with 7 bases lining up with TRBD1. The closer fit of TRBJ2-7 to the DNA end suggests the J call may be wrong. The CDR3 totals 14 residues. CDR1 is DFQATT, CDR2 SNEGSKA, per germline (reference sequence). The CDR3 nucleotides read TGCAGTGCTAGCCCCGGGACAGACTACAATGAGCAGTACTTC. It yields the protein CSASPGTDYNEQYF.

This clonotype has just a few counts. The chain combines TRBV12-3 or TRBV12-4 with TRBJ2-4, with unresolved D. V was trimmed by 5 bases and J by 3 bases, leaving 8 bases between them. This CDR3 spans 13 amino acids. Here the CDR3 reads CASSEKVKNIQYF. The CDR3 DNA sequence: TGTGCCAGCAGTGAGAAAGTCAAAAACATTCAGTACTTC.

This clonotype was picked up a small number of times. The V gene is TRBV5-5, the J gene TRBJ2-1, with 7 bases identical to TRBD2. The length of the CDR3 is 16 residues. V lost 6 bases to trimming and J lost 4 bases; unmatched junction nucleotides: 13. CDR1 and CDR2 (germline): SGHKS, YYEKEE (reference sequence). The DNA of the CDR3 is TGTGCCAGCACCCAACTGGCGGGAGCGGTGTACAATGAGCAGTTCTTC. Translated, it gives CASTQLAGAVYNEQFF. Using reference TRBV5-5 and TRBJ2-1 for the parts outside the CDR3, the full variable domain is DAGVTQSPTHLIKTRGQQVTLRCSPISGHKSVSWYQQVLGQGPQFIFQYYEKEERGRGNFPDRFSARQFPNYSSELNVNALLLGDSALYLCASTQLAGAVYNEQFFGPGTRLTVL.

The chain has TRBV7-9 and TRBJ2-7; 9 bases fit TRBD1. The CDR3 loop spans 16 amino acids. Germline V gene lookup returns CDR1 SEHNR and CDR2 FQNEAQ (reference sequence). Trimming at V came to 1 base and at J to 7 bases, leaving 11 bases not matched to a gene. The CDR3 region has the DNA TGTGCCAGCAGCTTAGGGGGTGGGACAGGGTCGGAGGAGCAGTACTTC. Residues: CASSLGGGTGSEEQYF.

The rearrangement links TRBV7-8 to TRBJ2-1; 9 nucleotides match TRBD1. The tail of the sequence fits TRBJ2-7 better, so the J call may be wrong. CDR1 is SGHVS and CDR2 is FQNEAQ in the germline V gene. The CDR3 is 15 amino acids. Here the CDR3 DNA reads TGTGCCAGCAGCGCACTCCGGGGGACAGGGATCGAGCAGTACTTC. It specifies CASSALRGTGIEQYF.

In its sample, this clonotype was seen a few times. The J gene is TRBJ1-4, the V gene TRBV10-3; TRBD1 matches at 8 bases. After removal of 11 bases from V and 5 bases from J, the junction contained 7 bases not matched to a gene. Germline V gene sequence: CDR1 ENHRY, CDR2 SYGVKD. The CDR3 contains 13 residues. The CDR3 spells CAARQGLNEKLFF. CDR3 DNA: TGTGCCGCCCGACAGGGGCTAAATGAAAAACTGTTTTTT.

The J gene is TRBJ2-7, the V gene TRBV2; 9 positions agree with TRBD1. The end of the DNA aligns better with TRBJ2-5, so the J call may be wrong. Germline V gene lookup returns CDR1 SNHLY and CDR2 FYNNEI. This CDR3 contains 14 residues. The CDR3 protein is CASQWDRAGETQYF. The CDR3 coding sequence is TGTGCCAGCCAGTGGGACAGGGCTGGAGAGACCCAGTACTTC.

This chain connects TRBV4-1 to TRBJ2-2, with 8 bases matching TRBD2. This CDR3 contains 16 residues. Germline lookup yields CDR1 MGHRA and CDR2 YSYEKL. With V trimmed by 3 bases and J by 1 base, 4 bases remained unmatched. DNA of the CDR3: TGCGCCAGCAGCCACCAAAGCGGGGGGAACACCGGGGAGCTGTTTTTT. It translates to CASSHQSGGNTGELFF.

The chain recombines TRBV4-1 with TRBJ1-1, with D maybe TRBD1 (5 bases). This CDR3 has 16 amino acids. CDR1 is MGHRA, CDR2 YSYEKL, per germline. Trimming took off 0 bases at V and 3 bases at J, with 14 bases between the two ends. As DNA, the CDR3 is TGCGCCAGCAGCCAAGAAGCGGGGGGTTTGGACACTGAAGCTTTCTTT. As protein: CASSQEAGGLDTEAFF.